This T cell receptor (beta chain) was retrieved from a study of cytomegalovirus exposure and HLA in healthy donors. Donors showed nominal health when sampled, although they likely had unrecorded immune exposures. The PCR made use of 60 Vbeta and 13 Jbeta primers. Using immunoSEQ multiplex PCR, the repertoire was profiled, and TCRdb retains in-frame clones only, with some absent. The listing records approximately 77,000 clones. Study-level findings and limits: Further analysis was carried out later, and it showed several of the most significant clusters appearing linked to common viral pathogens. CMV serostatus was the sole immune exposure data available.

V shed 11 bases and J shed 10 bases, with 27 bases lying between them. This CDR3 comprises 16 residues. Germline V CDR1 and CDR2: MDHEN, SYDVKM. As concerns this clone: Its specificity is not known.

Sequencing input: PBMCs. The receptor was isolated from a man aged 30 to 39 in good health and CMV-seronegative. The chain is built from TRBV28 and TRBJ1-6; D is possibly TRBD1 (6 bases). CDR3 sequence: CAAAPPGGAPRSPLHF. The CDR3 DNA follows: TGTGCCGCGGCACCCCCCGGGGGGGCCCCCCGATCACCCCTCCACTTT.